The next 8 T cell receptor beta chains were all read from a single sample in a study of type 1 and type 2 diabetes patients. PCR was run on genomic DNA. Multiplex PCR with 30 forward and 13 reverse primers amplified the TCR beta CDR3. One entry per CDR3 protein results from TCRdb running MiXCR on the multiplex PCR reads. This table has more than 250,000 distinct CDR3 sequences, roughly 50% appearing once. Sequences were obtained from peripheral blood mononuclear cells (PBMCs). The receptors here all came from a man aged 18 to 30 with type 2 diabetes.

This clonotype was observed a handful of times. This sequence joins TRBV12-3 or TRBV12-4 and TRBJ1-1, with D perhaps matching TRBD1 (5 bases). V lost 3 bases and J 1 base, leaving 12 bases between the germline ends. The CDR3 sequence is 15 residues long. The CDR3 DNA reads as TGTGCCAGCAGTTTCCCAGGGAGACGGAACACTGAAGCTTTCTTT. It specifies CASSFPGRRNTEAFF.

The chain is built from TRBV10-3 and TRBJ1-5, with D perhaps matching TRBD1 (6 bases). There are 15 residues in the CDR3. The V gene lost 8 bases and the J gene lost 3 bases, with 17 bases spanning the gap. Germline CDR1 reads ENHRY; CDR2 reads SYGVKD. DNA of the CDR3: TGTGCCATCCACCCGGGGGGCACGTCCAATCAGCCCCAGCATTTT. It codes for CAIHPGGTSNQPQHF.

This clonotype was seen repeatedly, ten times or more. V is TRBV2 and J is TRBJ2-7; D gene unclear. CDR1 and CDR2 from the germline V gene are SNHLY and FYNNEI. The length of the CDR3 is 12 residues. V shed 3 bases and J shed 3 bases, with 6 bases lying between them. The DNA of the CDR3 is TGTGCCAGCAGTGAGACCTACTACGAGCAGTACTTC. Amino acids: CASSETYYEQYF. Supplemented by reference TRBV2 and TRBJ2-7, the full variable domain reads EPEVTQTPSHQVTQMGQEVILRCVPISNHLYFYWYRQILGQKVEFLVSFYNNEISEKSEIFDDQFSVERPDGSNFTLKIRSTKLEDSAMYFCASSETYYEQYFGPGTRLTVT.

The chain recombines TRBV7-9 with TRBJ2-3; the D is unclear. Germline values: CDR1 SEHNR, CDR2 FQNEAQ (reference sequence). The CDR3 contains 15 residues. The germline V and J ends were trimmed by 5 bases and 2 bases, with 14 bases remaining between them. In nucleotides, the CDR3 is TGTGCCAGCAGCAACCTAGATTGGTCCACAGATACGCAGTATTTT. Protein product: CASSNLDWSTDTQYF.

The V call is TRBV28, the J call TRBJ1-1; TRBD1 aligns across 10 bases. Germline values: CDR1 MDHEN, CDR2 SYDVKM. Trimming at V came to 6 bases and at J to 1 base, leaving 14 bases not matched to a gene. The CDR3 contains 18 residues. This CDR3 reads CASSPGKWDRGSNTEAFF. The CDR3 region has the DNA TGTGCCAGCAGCCCCGGGAAGTGGGACAGGGGATCGAACACTGAAGCTTTCTTT.

The chain has TRBV5-1 and TRBJ1-1; D is unresolved. Trimming stripped 0 bases from V and 7 bases from J, with 10 bases between. Per germline, CDR1 SGHRS and CDR2 YFSETQ. The CDR3 loop spans 13 amino acids. The CDR3 bases are TGCGCCAGCAGCTTGGGGGCGGGGTATGAAGCTTTCTTT. Its translation: CASSLGAGYEAFF.

This clonotype was seen a handful of times. This chain connects TRBV14 to TRBJ2-2; D ambiguous. The CDR3 has 12 residues. Trimming removed 6 bases from V and 2 bases from J, with 4 bases in between. CDR1 is SGHDN, CDR2 FVKESK, per germline. The CDR3 DNA is TGTGCCAGCAGGATCAACACCGGGGAGCTGTTTTTT. Protein: CASRINTGELFF.

The V and J genes are TRBV9 and TRBJ2-7; TRBD1 agrees at 9 bases. This CDR3 has 14 amino acids. After removal of 4 bases from V and 3 bases from J, the junction contained 5 bases not matched to a gene. From germline, CDR1 is SGDLS and CDR2 YYNGEE. CDR3 DNA: TGTGCCAGCAGCCCCCGGGACAGGGTCTACGAGCAGTACTTC. Translated: CASSPRDRVYEQYF.